In its sample, the clone carrying this T cell receptor beta chain was seen many times. The antigen remains unidentified. This entry comes from a study of T cells after yellow fever vaccination. Looking at the study overall: When fractions had low cell numbers, they were prepared with SMART-Seq v4 Ultra Low Input.

TCRdb fed the 5' RACE reads into MiXCR, producing one record per CDR3 protein. In the table there are 200,000 to 300,000 distinct CDR3 sequences, roughly 4% of which are singletons. General study results and limits: Abundant bulk-population clonotypes could contaminate the FACS-sorted repertoires. CD4 and CD8 compartments shared a small share of clonotypes.

The CDR3 spans 14 residues. With 0 bases removed from V and 6 bases from J, the gap between germline ends came to 9 bases. The starting material was PBMCs, obtained 15 days after the yellow fever booster vaccination. The origin of this receptor is a man aged 18 to 30 who received the YFV17D yellow fever vaccine. The chain couples TRBV12-3 or TRBV12-4 to TRBJ2-1; the D is unclear. The CDR3 bases are TGTGCCAGCAGTTTAGCCCCTAGAGTCAATGAGCAGTTCTTC. Its protein product is CASSLAPRVNEQFF.